This T cell receptor beta chain was captured by sequencing in a study of blood T cell repertoires in COVID-19. Study context: Acute and convalescent COVID-19 samples came from the United States, Italy and Spain. Sample material is recorded as cDNA or gDNA derived from T cells, B-cell-depleted T cells, or PBMCs.

The V end lost 7 bases, the J end lost 3 bases, and 13 bases lay between the germline ends. Germline CDR1 MNHEY, CDR2 SVGAGI. This CDR3 comprises 14 residues. Original processing notes: How many nucleated cells were present was estimated from reference gene primer amplification. The method was immunoSEQ multiplex PCR; TCRdb's version includes in-frame clones alone and lacks a portion of them. Clonal size and the V and J genes are those of that table, whereas D and trimming came from the DNA. The table records about 200,000 clones, more than 85% of them present only once. The receptor comes from a man aged 60 to 69 with acute or convalescent COVID-19. Sequences were obtained from peripheral blood. V is TRBV6-5 and J is TRBJ2-1, with a weak D call TRBD1 (5 bases). CDR3 protein: CASTRQGLYNEQFF. CDR3 sequence (DNA): TGTGCCAGCACCAGGCAGGGCCTCTACAATGAGCAGTTCTTC.